The 32 T cell receptor beta chains below come from one sample, sequenced in a study of OX40 agonist ivuxolimab in advanced cancers. Assay: immunoSEQ multiplex PCR; the TCRdb copy retains only in-frame clones and omits some. The sample consists of about 77,000 clones, 83% of them appearing once. The sample was CD4+ or CD8+ T cells sorted from blood, taken in a trial of the OX40 agonist ivuxolimab. These receptors came from an adult with an advanced solid tumor such as melanoma, head and neck, liver or kidney cancer.

The chain has TRBV6-4 and TRBJ2-5, with TRBD1 matching 7 bases. The V gene end was trimmed by 3 bases and the J gene end by 1 base; junction bases not matched to a gene: 17. The CDR3 is made up of 19 amino acids. The germline V gene encodes CDR1 MRHNA and CDR2 SNTAGT. In nucleotides, the CDR3 is TGTGCCAGCAGTGAGGATCCTCCGGGACAGATCTTAACCCAAGAGACCCAGTACTTC. Its protein product is CASSEDPPGQILTQETQYF.

The chain has TRBV7-2 and TRBJ2-2; 10 nucleotides line up with TRBD2. Per germline, CDR1 SGHTA and CDR2 FQGNSA. Germline trimming cut 1 base from V and 6 bases from J; bases unmatched to any gene: 5. The CDR3 loop spans 16 amino acids. The CDR3, as DNA: TGTGCCAGCAGCTTAGGGGGGCTAGCGGGAGCCGGGGAGCTGTTTTTT. Translated: CASSLGGLAGAGELFF. Full variable domain (missing parts from reference TRBV7-2 and TRBJ2-2): GAGVSQSPSNKVTEKGKDVELRCDPISGHTALYWYRQSLGQGLEFLIYFQGNSAPDKSGLPSDRFSAERTGGSVSTLTIQRTQQEDSAVYLCASSLGGLAGAGELFFGEGSRLTVL.

This clone has a single count. The chain carries TRBV5-1 and TRBJ1-1; 8 positions agree with TRBD1. In germline, CDR1 is SGHRS, CDR2 YFSETQ. CDR3 size: 16 residues. Trimming removed 5 bases from V and 6 bases from J; junction bases left unmatched: 15. CDR3 sequence reads: CASSRGTGVMGSEAFF. In nucleotides, the CDR3 is TGCGCCAGCAGTAGGGGGACAGGTGTGATGGGGTCTGAAGCTTTCTTT.

This clone was seen just once. The rearrangement uses TRBV6-5 and TRBJ2-1; D call uncertain. CDR3 length: 15 residues. Germline V gives CDR1 MNHEY, CDR2 SVGAGI. Trimming took 5 bases from V and 3 from J, leaving 14 bases between them. As DNA, the CDR3 is TGTGCCAGCAGTCCCAAGTCCTCCCACTACAATGAGCAGTTCTTC. Protein sequence: CASSPKSSHYNEQFF.

The CDR3 protein is CASSVRFNQPQHF. The CDR3 region has the DNA TGTGCCAGCAGTGTGCGTTTCAATCAGCCCCAGCATTTT. The chain uses TRBV6-1 and TRBJ1-5; D uncertain. Germline lookup yields CDR1 MNHNS and CDR2 SASEGT. CDR3 length: 13 amino acids. Trimming removed 4 bases from V and 3 bases from J, with 7 bases in between.

The gene calls are TRBV19 and TRBJ1-4; D may be TRBD1 (6 bases). Trimming pared 6 bases from V and 3 bases from J, leaving 14 bases between. Germline CDR1 is LNHDA and CDR2 is SQIVND (reference sequence). CDR3 length: 15 amino acids. DNA for the CDR3: TGTGCCAGTAGAGAAAGGGGGGCAGCTAATGAAAAACTGTTTTTT. Residues: CASRERGAANEKLFF. Together with reference TRBV19 and TRBJ1-4, the CDR3 gives the full variable domain: DGGITQSPKYLFRKEGQNVTLSCEQNLNHDAMYWYRQDPGQGLRLIYYSQIVNDFQKGDIAEGYSVSREKKESFPLTVTSAQKNPTAFYLCASRERGAANEKLFFGSGTQLSVL.

Only a few counts were recorded for this clone. The CDR3 spells CASSSDGHYGYTF. In DNA form, the CDR3 reads TGTGCCAGCAGCTCAGACGGTCACTATGGCTACACCTTC. V gene TRBV5-4 combines with J gene TRBJ1-2; D is uncertain. From germline, CDR1 is SGHNT and CDR2 YYREEE (reference sequence). The ends were cut back, 3 bases at V and 3 bases at J, with 9 bases in the middle. The CDR3 is made up of 13 amino acids. Filled out from reference TRBV5-4 and TRBJ1-2, the complete variable domain reads ETGVTQSPTHLIKTRGQQVTLRCSSQSGHNTVSWYQQALGQGPQFIFQYYREEENGRGNFPPRFSGLQFPNYSSELNVNALELDDSALYLCASSSDGHYGYTFGSGTRLTVV.

The rearrangement joins TRBV28 to TRBJ1-2, with 7 bases fitting TRBD1. Germline V gene lookup returns CDR1 MDHEN and CDR2 SYDVKM. The CDR3 totals 16 residues. The ends lost 8 bases at V and 0 bases at J; junction bases unmatched: 12. This CDR3 reads CASASGGQTSNYGYTF. CDR3 coding DNA: TGTGCCAGCGCCTCCGGGGGACAGACCTCTAACTATGGCTACACCTTC.

In this sample, this clone turned up a few times. Other nucleotide sequences in the sample specify the same CDR3. This chain links TRBV2 with TRBJ2-5, with D possibly being TRBD1 (6 bases). CDR3 length: 13 amino acids. In germline, CDR1 is SNHLY, CDR2 FYNNEI. The V end lost 5 bases, the J end lost 3 bases, and 10 bases lay between the germline ends. CDR3 sequence: CASSPSGEETQYF. The CDR3 nucleotides read TGTGCCAGCAGTCCCTCAGGGGAAGAGACCCAGTACTTC.

This clone has just a few counts. The chain employs TRBV2 and TRBJ1-6; 10 positions match TRBD1. The CDR3 length is 14 residues. The trim removed 8 bases at V and 10 bases at J, leaving 8 bases unmatched. Germline values: CDR1 SNHLY, CDR2 FYNNEI. The CDR3 nucleotides read TGTGCCAGCGTAGGACAGGGGGTAGGATCACCCCTCCACTTT. It specifies CASVGQGVGSPLHF.

This chain uses TRBV4-2 with TRBJ1-3; no definite D call. V was pared by 0 bases and J by 0 bases, with 6 bases between. Germline assignment: CDR1 LGHNA and CDR2 YNFKEQ. The CDR3 totals 15 residues. The CDR3 coding sequence is TGTGCCAGCAGCCAAGATTTGGGCTCTGGAAACACCATATATTTT. As protein: CASSQDLGSGNTIYF.

The chain recombines TRBV2 with TRBJ2-3, with D possibly TRBD2 on 6 matching bases. The germline V gene encodes CDR1 SNHLY and CDR2 FYNNEI. V lost 6 bases to trimming and J lost 6 bases, with 19 bases between them. The CDR3 is made up of 15 amino acids. The CDR3 bases are TGTGCCAGCAGGGACCTAGCGTTATTAGGGGATACGCAGTATTTT. Translating it yields CASRDLALLGDTQYF. The full variable domain, its missing parts supplied by reference TRBV2 and TRBJ2-3, is EPEVTQTPSHQVTQMGQEVILRCVPISNHLYFYWYRQILGQKVEFLVSFYNNEISEKSEIFDDQFSVERPDGSNFTLKIRSTKLEDSAMYFCASRDLALLGDTQYFGPGTRLTVL.

This chain connects TRBV6-5 to TRBJ2-2; D gene uncertain. Trimming removed 5 bases at V and 3 bases at J, with 7 bases between. Per the germline V gene, CDR1 is MNHEY and CDR2 is SVGAGI. The CDR3 contains 13 residues. The CDR3 sequence: CASSSPYTGELFF. For the CDR3, the DNA is TGTGCCAGCAGTAGTCCCTACACCGGGGAGCTGTTTTTT.

The sample holds one count of this clone. The gene calls are TRBV11-3 and TRBJ2-2; 8 positions match TRBD2. V trimming: 1 base; J trimming: 7 bases; junction bases outside the gene matches: 8. The CDR3 runs to 16 residues. Germline V CDR1 and CDR2: SGHNT, YENEEA. The CDR3 region is CASSLVGLAFLGELFF. In nucleotides, the CDR3 is TGTGCCAGCAGCTTAGTCGGACTAGCCTTCCTCGGGGAGCTGTTTTTT. Full variable domain (rest looked up from reference TRBV11-3 and TRBJ2-2): EAGVVQSPRYKIIEKKQPVAFWCNPISGHNTLYWYLQNLGQGPELLIRYENEEAVDDSQLPKDRFSAERLKGVDSTLKIQPAELGDSAVYLCASSLVGLAFLGELFFGEGSRLTVL.

In regard to this clone: At the DNA level, this CDR3 is encoded by other sequences in the same sample as well. V usage is TRBV6-5 and J usage is TRBJ1-1; 7 positions agree with TRBD1. The V gene end was trimmed by 0 bases and the J gene end by 3 bases; junction bases not matched to a gene: 1. The CDR3 has 14 amino acids. In germline, CDR1 is MNHEY, CDR2 SVGAGI. CDR3 sequence (DNA): TGTGCCAGCAGTTACTCCAGGGGGGACACTGAAGCTTTCTTT. It codes for CASSYSRGDTEAFF.

CDR3 in amino acids: CAISSGLAGSTDTQYF. CDR3 DNA sequence: TGTGCCATCAGTTCGGGACTAGCGGGAAGCACAGATACGCAGTATTTT. The rearrangement uses TRBV10-3 and TRBJ2-3; 13 nucleotides align to TRBD2. The V segment lost 5 bases and the J segment 0 bases; nucleotides outside the gene matches: 2. From germline, CDR1 is ENHRY and CDR2 SYGVKD. The length of the CDR3 is 16 residues.

The chain uses TRBV28 and TRBJ2-5, with D unclear. Trimming removed 2 bases at V and 5 bases at J, with 6 bases between. Germline V gene sequence: CDR1 MDHEN, CDR2 SYDVKM. The CDR3 contains 12 residues. CDR3 in amino acids: CASSLHHETQYF. As DNA, the CDR3 is TGTGCCAGCAGTTTACATCACGAGACCCAGTACTTC.

The chain carries TRBV19 and TRBJ2-7, with D possibly TRBD2 on 5 matching bases. Germline CDR1 and CDR2: LNHDA and SQIVND (reference sequence). The CDR3 has 15 residues. The V and J ends lost 3 bases and 3 bases respectively, with 15 bases between them. The CDR3 sequence is CASSMRASPDYEQYF. CDR3 in DNA: TGTGCCAGTAGTATGCGGGCATCCCCAGACTACGAGCAGTACTTC.

The V and J genes are TRBV21-1 and TRBJ2-3; TRBD1, as called in the table, went unchecked against the DNA. TRBV21-1 is deemed a pseudogene. This CDR3 is built from 14 residues. The CDR3 DNA sequence: TGTGCCAGCAGAATGTGGGCTAGCACAGATACGCAGTATTTT. It specifies CASRMWASTDTQYF.

The CDR3 DNA reads as TGTGCCAGCACCCCTGGGCCGGTCTACAATGAGCAGTTCTTC. Translated, it gives CASTPGPVYNEQFF. The chain recombines TRBV7-9 with TRBJ2-1; D ambiguous. V lost 7 bases to trimming and J lost 3 bases, with 13 bases between them. The CDR3 is 14 residues long. The germline V gene has CDR1 SEHNR and CDR2 FQNEAQ (reference sequence).

The chain carries TRBV11-3 and TRBJ2-2; the match to TRBD2 covers 15 bases. This CDR3 contains 15 residues. After removal of 5 bases from V and 5 bases from J, the junction contained 0 bases not matched to a gene. Germline values: CDR1 SGHNT, CDR2 YENEEA. This CDR3 is CASSGLAGGTGELFF. CDR3 bases: TGTGCCAGCAGCGGACTAGCGGGAGGGACCGGGGAGCTGTTTTTT. Supplemented by reference TRBV11-3 and TRBJ2-2, the full variable domain reads EAGVVQSPRYKIIEKKQPVAFWCNPISGHNTLYWYLQNLGQGPELLIRYENEEAVDDSQLPKDRFSAERLKGVDSTLKIQPAELGDSAVYLCASSGLAGGTGELFFGEGSRLTVL.

This clone was detected only once. The rearrangement uses TRBV6-6 and TRBJ1-2, with 12 positions matching TRBD1. This CDR3 comprises 16 residues. Germline V gives CDR1 MNHNY, CDR2 SVGAGI (reference sequence). J lost 2 bases, V lost 8 bases, and 9 bases had no gene match. CDR3 sequence: CASVRRDRGRNYGYTF. As DNA, the CDR3 is TGTGCCAGCGTACGCCGGGACAGGGGGCGAAACTATGGCTACACCTTC.

The chain couples TRBV10-3 to TRBJ1-5, with 9 bases aligning to TRBD1. The CDR3 consists of 13 residues. Looked up from germline, CDR1 is ENHRY and CDR2 is SYGVKD. V was pared by 7 bases and J by 4 bases, with 2 bases of the junction left unmatched. DNA for the CDR3: TGTGCCATCAAAGGGACAGGGAATCAGCCCCAGCATTTT. Its protein product is CAIKGTGNQPQHF.

The gene calls are TRBV7-2 and TRBJ2-5; 9 nucleotides align to TRBD1. The CDR3 sequence is 14 residues long. CDR1 SGHTA and CDR2 FQGNSA come from the germline V gene. J gave up 6 bases and V 6 bases, and 8 bases lay outside the gene matches. CDR3 region: CASSPTTGGKTQYF. The DNA of the CDR3 is TGTGCCAGCAGTCCTACGACAGGGGGGAAGACCCAGTACTTC.

This sequence joins TRBV4-1 and TRBJ1-4, with TRBD1 as a possible D gene (6 bases). The V end lost 1 base, the J end lost 4 bases, and 19 bases lay between the germline ends. CDR1 is MGHRA and CDR2 is YSYEKL in the germline V gene. The CDR3 has 18 residues. The CDR3 DNA sequence: TGCGCCAGCAGCCAAGTGGGCGCCCGCGGGACACATAATGAAAAACTGTTTTTT. Translating gives CASSQVGARGTHNEKLFF.

This clone was picked up one time. This chain links TRBV11-2 with TRBJ2-7, with 7 bases lining up with TRBD1. CDR1 is SGHAT, CDR2 FQNNGV, per germline. The CDR3 covers 14 residues. V lost 5 bases, J lost 4 bases, and 8 bases stayed unmatched. The CDR3 loop is CASSRDSGWYEQYF. The CDR3 DNA follows: TGTGCCAGCAGCCGGGACAGCGGCTGGTACGAGCAGTACTTC.

The rearrangement joins TRBV11-2 to TRBJ2-7; weak D call: TRBD2 (5 bases). Trimming left V 3 bases short and J 3 bases short, with 15 bases between. CDR1 and CDR2 from the germline V gene are SGHAT and FQNNGV. The CDR3 runs 15 residues. The CDR3 here is CASSLPPSTSYEQYF. In nucleotides, the CDR3 is TGTGCCAGCAGCTTGCCCCCCTCCACTAGCTACGAGCAGTACTTC.

V gene TRBV11-3 combines with J gene TRBJ2-3, with D unclear. V lost 10 bases and J 1 base, leaving 3 bases between the germline ends. This CDR3 has 10 residues. From germline, CDR1 is SGHNT and CDR2 YENEEA. The DNA of the CDR3 is TGTGCCACCTGCACAGATACGCAGTATTTT. This encodes CATCTDTQYF.

The CDR3 is CASSLELAGVEQYF. The CDR3 DNA reads TGTGCCAGCAGCTTGGAACTAGCGGGAGTCGAGCAGTACTTC. This chain uses TRBV5-6 with TRBJ2-7, with 11 bases that match TRBD2. Trimming at V came to 0 bases and at J to 6 bases, leaving 2 bases not matched to a gene. The germline V gene has CDR1 SGHDT and CDR2 YYEEEE. CDR3 length equals 14 residues.

A note on this clone: Other DNA sequences of this sample code for an identical CDR3. The gene calls are TRBV18 and TRBJ1-5; the D is unclear. Germline assignment: CDR1 KGHSH and CDR2 LQKENI. The CDR3 spans 13 residues. With 2 bases removed from V and 5 bases from J, the gap between germline ends came to 7 bases. The CDR3 reads CASSPGRDQPQHF. The CDR3 coding sequence is TGTGCCAGCTCACCAGGGCGGGATCAGCCCCAGCATTTT. Drawing the rest from reference TRBV18 and TRBJ1-5, the complete variable domain is NAGVMQNPRHLVRRRGQEARLRCSPMKGHSHVYWYRQLPEEGLKFMVYLQKENIIDESGMPKERFSAEFPKEGPSILRIQQVVRGDSAAYFCASSPGRDQPQHFGDGTRLSIL.

The V and J genes are TRBV2 and TRBJ1-4; 8 bases match TRBD1. The CDR3 is 14 amino acids. Germline-derived CDR1 and CDR2 are SNHLY and FYNNEI. Losses at the gene ends were 6 bases for V and 4 bases for J; bases not matched to a gene: 4. CDR3 nucleotide sequence: TGTGCCAGCAGCCAAGACAGGGGTAATGAAAAACTGTTTTTT. Residues: CASSQDRGNEKLFF.

This clone was observed a handful of times. The chain recombines TRBV10-3 with TRBJ1-2; D is unresolved. The germline V and J ends were trimmed by 3 bases and 5 bases, with 7 bases remaining between them. CDR1 is ENHRY and CDR2 is SYGVKD in the germline V gene. This CDR3 comprises 12 residues. In nucleotides, the CDR3 is TGTGCCATCAGTGAAAACCATTATGGCTACACCTTC. This encodes CAISENHYGYTF.